The entry below describes one T cell receptor beta chain. The target antigen is unknown. This entry is derived from a study of cytomegalovirus exposure and HLA in healthy donors. Germline V gene lookup returns CDR1 MNHEY and CDR2 SMNVEV (reference sequence). Trimming removed 5 bases from V and 8 bases from J; junction bases left unmatched: 8. The CDR3 has 15 amino acids. Vbeta (60) and Jbeta (13) primers were used in the PCR. Sequencing used immunoSEQ multiplex PCR; TCRdb keeps in-frame clones, though not all of them. In the table there are around 120,000 clones, around two thirds of which are singletons. Study conclusions and caveats: Later work showed greater clonal expansion in HLA-associated TCR beta chains than in equally common others. As a later analysis revealed, the rate of TCR association differed by HLA locus, with DRB1 most and HLA-C fewest. The study dropped some indistinguishable V segments, TRBV6-2 and TRBV6-3 among them.

Sequenced material: PBMCs. The sequence came from a man younger than 45 in good health and CMV-seropositive. This chain connects TRBV27 to TRBJ2-5, with 13 bases that match TRBD2. The CDR3 coding sequence is TGTGCCAGCAGTCACGGACTAGCGGGGGATGGTACCCAGTACTTC. This gives the protein CASSHGLAGDGTQYF.